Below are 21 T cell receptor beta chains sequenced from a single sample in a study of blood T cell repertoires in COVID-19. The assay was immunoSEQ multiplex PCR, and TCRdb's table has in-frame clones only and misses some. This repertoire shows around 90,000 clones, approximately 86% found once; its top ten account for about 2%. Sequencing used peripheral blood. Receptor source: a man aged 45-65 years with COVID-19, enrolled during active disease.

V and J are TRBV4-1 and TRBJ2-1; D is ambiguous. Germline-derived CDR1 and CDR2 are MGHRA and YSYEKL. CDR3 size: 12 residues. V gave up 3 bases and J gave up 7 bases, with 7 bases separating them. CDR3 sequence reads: CASSHARNEQFF. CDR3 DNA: TGCGCCAGCAGCCACGCGCGGAATGAGCAGTTCTTC.

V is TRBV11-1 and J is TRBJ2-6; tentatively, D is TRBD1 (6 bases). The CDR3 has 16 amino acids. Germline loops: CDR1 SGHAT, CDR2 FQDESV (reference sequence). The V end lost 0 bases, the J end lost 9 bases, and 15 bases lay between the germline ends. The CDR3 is CASSLARQAGDNVLTF. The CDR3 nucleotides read TGTGCCAGCAGCTTAGCGCGACAGGCGGGTGACAACGTCCTGACTTTC.

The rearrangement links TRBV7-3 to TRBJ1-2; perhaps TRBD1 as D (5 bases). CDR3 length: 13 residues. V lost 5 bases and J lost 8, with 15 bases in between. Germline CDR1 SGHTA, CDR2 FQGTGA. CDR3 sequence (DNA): TGTGCCAGCAGCGATGGGGGGTTCGGAGGCTACACCTTC. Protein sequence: CASSDGGFGGYTF.

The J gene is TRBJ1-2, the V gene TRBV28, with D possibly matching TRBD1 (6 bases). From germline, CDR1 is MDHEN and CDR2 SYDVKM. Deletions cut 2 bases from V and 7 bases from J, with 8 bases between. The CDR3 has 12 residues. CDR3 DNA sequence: TGTGCCAGCAGTTTAACAGGGAGTGGCTACACCTTC. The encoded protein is CASSLTGSGYTF.

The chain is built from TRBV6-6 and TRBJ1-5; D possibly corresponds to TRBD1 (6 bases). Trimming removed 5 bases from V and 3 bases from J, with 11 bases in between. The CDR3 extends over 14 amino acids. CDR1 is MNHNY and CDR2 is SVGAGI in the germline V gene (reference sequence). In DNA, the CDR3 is TGTGCCAGCAGTCAACAGGGTACCAATCAGCCCCAGCATTTT. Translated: CASSQQGTNQPQHF.

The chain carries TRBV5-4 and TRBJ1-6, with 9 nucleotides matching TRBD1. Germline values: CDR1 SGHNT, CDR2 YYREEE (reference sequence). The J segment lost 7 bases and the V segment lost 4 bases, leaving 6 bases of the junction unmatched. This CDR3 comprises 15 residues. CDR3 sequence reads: CASSRTGTGNSPLHF. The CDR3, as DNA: TGTGCCAGCAGCAGGACAGGGACAGGGAATTCACCCCTCCACTTT.

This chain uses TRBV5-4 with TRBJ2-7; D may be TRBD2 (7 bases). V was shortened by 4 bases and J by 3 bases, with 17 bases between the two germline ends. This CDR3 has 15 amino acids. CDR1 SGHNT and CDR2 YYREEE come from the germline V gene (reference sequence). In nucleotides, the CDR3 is TGTGCCAGCAGCGGGGGGGCCGCGGGGGTCTACGAGCAGTACTTC. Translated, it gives CASSGGAAGVYEQYF.

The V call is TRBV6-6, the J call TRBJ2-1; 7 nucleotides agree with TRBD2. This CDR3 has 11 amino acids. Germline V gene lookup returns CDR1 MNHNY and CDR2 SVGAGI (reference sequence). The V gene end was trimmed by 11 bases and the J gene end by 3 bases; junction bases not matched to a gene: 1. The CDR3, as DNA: TGTGCCGGCGGGAGCTACAATGAGCAGTTCTTC. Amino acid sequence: CAGGSYNEQFF.

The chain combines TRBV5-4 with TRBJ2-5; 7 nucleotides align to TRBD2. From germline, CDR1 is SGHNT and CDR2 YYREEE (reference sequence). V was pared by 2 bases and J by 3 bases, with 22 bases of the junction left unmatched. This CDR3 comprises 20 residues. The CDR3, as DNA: TGTGCCAGCAGCTTAACACCCTCTGAGTTTACTAGCGAGGGGAAAGAGACCCAGTACTTC. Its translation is CASSLTPSEFTSEGKETQYF.

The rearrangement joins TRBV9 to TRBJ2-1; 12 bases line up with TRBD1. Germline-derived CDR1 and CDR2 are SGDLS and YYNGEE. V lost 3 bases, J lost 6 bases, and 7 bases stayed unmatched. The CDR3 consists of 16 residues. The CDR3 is CASSAGQGAQSNEQFF. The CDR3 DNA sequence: TGTGCCAGCAGCGCGGGACAGGGGGCGCAATCCAATGAGCAGTTCTTC.

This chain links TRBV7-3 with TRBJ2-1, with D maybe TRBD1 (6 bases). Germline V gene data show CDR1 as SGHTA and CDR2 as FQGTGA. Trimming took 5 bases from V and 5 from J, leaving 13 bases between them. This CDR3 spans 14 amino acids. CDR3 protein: CASSPSGHHNEQFF. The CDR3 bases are TGTGCCAGCAGCCCCTCGGGACACCACAATGAGCAGTTCTTC. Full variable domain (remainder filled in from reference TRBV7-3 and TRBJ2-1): GAGVSQTPSNKVTEKGKYVELRCDPISGHTALYWYRQSLGQGPEFLIYFQGTGAADDSGLPNDRFFAVRPEGSVSTLKIQRTERGDSAVYLCASSPSGHHNEQFFGPGTRLTVL.

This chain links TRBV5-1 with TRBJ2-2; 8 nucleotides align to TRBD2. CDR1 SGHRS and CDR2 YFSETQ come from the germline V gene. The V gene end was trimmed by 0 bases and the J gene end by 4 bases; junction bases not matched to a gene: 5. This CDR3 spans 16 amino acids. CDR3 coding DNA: TGCGCCAGCAGCTTGGTTGCGGGGGGATTCACCGGGGAGCTGTTTTTT. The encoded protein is CASSLVAGGFTGELFF. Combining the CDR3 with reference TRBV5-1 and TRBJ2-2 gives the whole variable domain KAGVTQTPRYLIKTRGQQVTLSCSPISGHRSVSWYQQTPGQGLQFLFEYFSETQRNKGNFPGRFSGRQFSNSRSEMNVSTLELGDSALYLCASSLVAGGFTGELFFGEGSRLTVL.

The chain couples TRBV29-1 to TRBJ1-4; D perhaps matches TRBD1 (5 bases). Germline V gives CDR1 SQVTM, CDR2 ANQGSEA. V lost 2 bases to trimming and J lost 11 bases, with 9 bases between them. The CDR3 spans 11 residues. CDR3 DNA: TGCAGCGTTGAACAGGGTGGGAAACTGTTTTTT. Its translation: CSVEQGGKLFF.

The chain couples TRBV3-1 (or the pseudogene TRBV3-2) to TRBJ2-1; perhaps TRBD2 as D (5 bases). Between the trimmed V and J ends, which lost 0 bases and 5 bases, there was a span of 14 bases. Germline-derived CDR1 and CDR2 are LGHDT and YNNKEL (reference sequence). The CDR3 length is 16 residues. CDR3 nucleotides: TGTGCCAGCAGCCAAGAGGAACGGACTGGGGACAATGAGCAGTTCTTC. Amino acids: CASSQEERTGDNEQFF.

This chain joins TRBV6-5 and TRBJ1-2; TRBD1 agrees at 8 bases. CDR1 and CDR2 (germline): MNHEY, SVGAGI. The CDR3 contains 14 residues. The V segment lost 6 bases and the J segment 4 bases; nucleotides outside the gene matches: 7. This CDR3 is CASSGQGGIYGYTF. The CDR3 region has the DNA TGTGCCAGCAGCGGACAGGGCGGGATCTATGGCTACACCTTC.

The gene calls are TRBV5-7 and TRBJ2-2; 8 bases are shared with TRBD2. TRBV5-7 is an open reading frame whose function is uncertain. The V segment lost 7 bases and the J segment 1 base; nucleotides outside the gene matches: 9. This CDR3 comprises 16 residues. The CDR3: CASSGVLAGNTGELFF. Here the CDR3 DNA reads TGTGCCAGCTCCGGGGTCCTAGCGGGGAACACCGGGGAGCTGTTTTTT.

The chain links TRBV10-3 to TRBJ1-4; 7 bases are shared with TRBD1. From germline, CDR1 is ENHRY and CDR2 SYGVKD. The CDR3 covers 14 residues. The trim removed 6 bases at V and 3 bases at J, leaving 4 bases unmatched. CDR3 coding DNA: TGTGCCATCAGCGACAGGGAGGCTAATGAAAAACTGTTTTTT. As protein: CAISDREANEKLFF.

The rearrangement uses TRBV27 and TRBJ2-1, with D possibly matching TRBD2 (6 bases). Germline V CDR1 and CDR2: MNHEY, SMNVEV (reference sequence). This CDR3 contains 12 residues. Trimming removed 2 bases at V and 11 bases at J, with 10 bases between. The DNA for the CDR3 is TGTGCCAGCAGTTTAAAAGCGGGCAAGCAGTTCTTC. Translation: CASSLKAGKQFF.

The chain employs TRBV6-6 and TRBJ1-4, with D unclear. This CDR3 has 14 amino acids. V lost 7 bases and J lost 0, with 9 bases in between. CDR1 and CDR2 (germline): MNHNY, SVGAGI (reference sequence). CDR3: CASTNKATNEKLFF. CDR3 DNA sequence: TGTGCCAGCACCAACAAAGCAACTAATGAAAAACTGTTTTTT.

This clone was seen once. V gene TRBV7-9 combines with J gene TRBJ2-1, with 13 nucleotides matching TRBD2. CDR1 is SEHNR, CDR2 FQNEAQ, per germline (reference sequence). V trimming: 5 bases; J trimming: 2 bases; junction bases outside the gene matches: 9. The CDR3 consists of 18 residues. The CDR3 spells CASSHTSGGARPYNEQFF. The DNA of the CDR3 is TGTGCCAGCAGCCACACTAGCGGGGGGGCTCGGCCCTACAATGAGCAGTTCTTC.

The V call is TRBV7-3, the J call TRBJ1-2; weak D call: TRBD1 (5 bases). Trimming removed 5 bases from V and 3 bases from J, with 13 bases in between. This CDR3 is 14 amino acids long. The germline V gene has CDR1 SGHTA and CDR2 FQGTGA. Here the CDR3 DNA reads TGTGCCAGCAGCCTGGCAGGGTCCTACTATGGCTACACCTTC. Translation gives CASSLAGSYYGYTF.